This T cell receptor beta chain came from a study of breast tumors, draining lymph nodes, adjacent tissues. General study findings and limits: Most tumor T cells seemingly derive from lymph node, then expand in tumor. Tumor repertoires ranked between lymph nodes and nontumor tissue in diversity, with V and J gene preferences. Data only fit, rather than demonstrated, lymph node origin of most tumor T cells.

The lymph nodes were axillary draining lymph nodes from breast cancer patients. This clonotype was recorded at least ten times. Its target is unknown. TCRdb reprocessed the multiplex PCR reads with MiXCR, giving one entry per CDR3 protein. The sample lists about 230,000 distinct CDR3 sequences; approximately 29% were seen once. With 2 bases removed from V and 7 bases from J, the gap between germline ends came to 15 bases. The CDR3 runs to 14 residues. Germline loops: CDR1 MNHNS, CDR2 SASEGT. The sample was axillary lymph node tissue. The chain joins TRBV6-1 to TRBJ2-7; tentative D call: TRBD2 (6 bases). The receptor comes from a female donor with breast cancer. Some clones in this sample may be carry-over from other donors' samples. The CDR3, as DNA: TGTGCCAGCAGTGAAATCGGGAGTGGTAGAGAGCAGTACTTC. Its protein product is CASSEIGSGREQYF.